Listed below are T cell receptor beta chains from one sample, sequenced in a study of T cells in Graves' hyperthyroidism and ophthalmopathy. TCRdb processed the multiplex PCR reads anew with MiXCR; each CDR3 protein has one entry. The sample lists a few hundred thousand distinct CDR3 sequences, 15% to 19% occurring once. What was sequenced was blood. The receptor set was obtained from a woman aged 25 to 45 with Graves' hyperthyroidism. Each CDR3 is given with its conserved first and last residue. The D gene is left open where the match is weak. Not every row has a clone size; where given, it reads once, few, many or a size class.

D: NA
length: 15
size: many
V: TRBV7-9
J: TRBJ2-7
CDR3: CASSLGGAEYYEQYF
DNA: TGTGCCAGCAGCTTAGGGGGGGCAGAATACTACGAGCAGTACTTC

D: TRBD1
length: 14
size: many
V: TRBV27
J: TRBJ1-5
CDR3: CASSNSGGIQPQHF
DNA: TGTGCCAGCAGTAACTCAGGGGGTATTCAGCCCCAGCATTTT

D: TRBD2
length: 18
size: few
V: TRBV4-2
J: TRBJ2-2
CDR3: CASSQDSPSGINTGELFF
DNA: TGTGCCAGTAGCCAAGATAGTCCGAGCGGGATTAATACCGGGGAGCTGTTTTTT

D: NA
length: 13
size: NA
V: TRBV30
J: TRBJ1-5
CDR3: CAWRRGSNQPQHF
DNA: TGTGCCTGGAGGAGGGGAAGCAATCAGCCCCAGCATTTT

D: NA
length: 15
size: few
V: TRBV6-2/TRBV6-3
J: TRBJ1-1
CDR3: CASSYSVSEQTEAFF
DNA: TGTGCCAGCAGTTACTCAGTCAGTGAACAGACTGAAGCTTTCTTT

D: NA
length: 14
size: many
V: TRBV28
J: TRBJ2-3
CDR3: CASSLRGSTDTQYF
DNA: TGTGCCAGCAGTTTACGGGGGAGCACAGATACGCAGTATTTT

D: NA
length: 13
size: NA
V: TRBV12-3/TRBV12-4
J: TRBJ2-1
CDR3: CASSFRIHNEQFF
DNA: TGTGCCAGCAGTTTCAGGATTCACAATGAGCAGTTCTTC

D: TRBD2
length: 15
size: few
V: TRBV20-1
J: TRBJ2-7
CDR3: CSAQSPAGGPKEQYF
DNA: TGCAGTGCCCAAAGTCCGGCGGGAGGGCCGAAGGAGCAGTACTTC

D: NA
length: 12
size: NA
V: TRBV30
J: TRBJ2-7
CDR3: CACGESSYEQYF
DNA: TGTGCCTGCGGGGAGAGCTCCTACGAGCAGTACTTC

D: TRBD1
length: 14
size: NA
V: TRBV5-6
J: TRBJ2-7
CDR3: CASSLVDGTDEQYF
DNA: TGTGCCAGCAGCTTGGTTGACGGGACAGACGAGCAGTACTTC

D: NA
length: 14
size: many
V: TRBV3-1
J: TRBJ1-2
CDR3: CASSQAGGNYGYTF
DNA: TGTGCCAGCAGCCAAGCGGGGGGAAACTATGGCTACACCTTC

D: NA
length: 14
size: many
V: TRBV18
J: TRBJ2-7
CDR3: CASSPAASSYEQYF
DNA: TGTGCCAGCTCACCGGCGGCAAGCTCCTACGAGCAGTACTTC

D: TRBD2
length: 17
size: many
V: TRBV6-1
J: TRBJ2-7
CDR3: CASSYDGGRASLYEQYF
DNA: TGTGCCAGCAGTTACGATGGCGGGAGGGCCTCCCTTTACGAGCAGTACTTC

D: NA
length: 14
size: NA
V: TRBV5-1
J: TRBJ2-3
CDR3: CASHATGGTDTQYF
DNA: TGCGCCAGCCACGCGACGGGCGGTACAGATACGCAGTATTTT

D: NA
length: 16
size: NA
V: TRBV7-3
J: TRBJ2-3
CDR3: CASSITGGDSTDTQYF
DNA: TGTGCCAGCAGCATCACAGGGGGGGACAGCACAGATACGCAGTATTTT

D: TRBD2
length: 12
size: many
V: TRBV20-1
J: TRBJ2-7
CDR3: CSAKGSGYEQYF
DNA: TGCAGTGCTAAGGGTAGCGGGTACGAGCAGTACTTC

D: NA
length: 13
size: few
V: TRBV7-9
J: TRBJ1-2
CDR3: CASSPEGVYGYTF
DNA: TGTGCCAGCAGTCCAGAGGGGGTCTATGGCTACACCTTC

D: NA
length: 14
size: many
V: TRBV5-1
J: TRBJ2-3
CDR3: CASRRQWATDTQYF
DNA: TGCGCCAGCAGACGGCAGTGGGCTACAGATACGCAGTATTTT

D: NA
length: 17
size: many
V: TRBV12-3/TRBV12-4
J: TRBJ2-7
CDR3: CASRRQFTRTGNYEQYF
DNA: TGTGCCAGCAGGCGACAGTTTACACGGACGGGGAACTACGAGCAGTACTTC

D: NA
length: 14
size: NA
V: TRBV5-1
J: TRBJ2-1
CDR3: CASSGTVGYNEQFF
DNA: TGCGCCAGCAGCGGGACTGTGGGTTACAATGAGCAGTTCTTC

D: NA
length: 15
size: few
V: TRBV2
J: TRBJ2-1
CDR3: CANKKNSVSYNEQFF
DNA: TGTGCCAACAAGAAAAACTCCGTTTCCTACAATGAGCAGTTCTTC

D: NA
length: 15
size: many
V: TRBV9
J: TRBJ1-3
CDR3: CASSARGGSGNTIYF
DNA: TGTGCCAGCAGCGCTCGGGGTGGCTCTGGAAACACCATATATTTT

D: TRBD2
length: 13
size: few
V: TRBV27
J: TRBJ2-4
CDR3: CASSKPGGNIQYF
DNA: TGTGCCAGCAGTAAACCGGGGGGAAACATTCAGTACTTC

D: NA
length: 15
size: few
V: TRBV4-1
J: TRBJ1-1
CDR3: CASSQPVRGIAEAFF
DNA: TGCGCCAGCAGCCAACCCGTCAGGGGTATCGCTGAAGCTTTCTTT

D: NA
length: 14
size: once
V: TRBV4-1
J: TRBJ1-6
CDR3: CASSQVNATSPLHF
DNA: TGCGCCAGCAGCCAAGTGAATGCAACTTCACCCCTCCACTTT

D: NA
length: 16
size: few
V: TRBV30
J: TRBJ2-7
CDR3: CAWSVLLKSAAYEQYF
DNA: TGTGCCTGGAGTGTACTCCTCAAGTCCGCCGCCTACGAGCAGTACTTC

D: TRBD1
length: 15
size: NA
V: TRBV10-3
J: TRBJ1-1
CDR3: CAISEEGASYTEAFF
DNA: TGTGCCATCAGTGAAGAGGGGGCATCGTACACTGAAGCTTTCTTT

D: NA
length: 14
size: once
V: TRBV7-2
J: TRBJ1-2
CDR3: CASSFTGTNYGYTF
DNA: TGTGCCAGCAGCTTTACCGGGACGAACTATGGCTACACCTTC

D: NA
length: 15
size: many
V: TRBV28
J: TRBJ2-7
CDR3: CASSRAGDISYEQYF
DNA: TGTGCCAGCAGTCGGGCAGGGGATATCTCCTACGAGCAGTACTTC

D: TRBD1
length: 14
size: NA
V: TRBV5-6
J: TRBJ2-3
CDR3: CASSSGTGVDTRYF
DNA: TGTGCCAGCAGCTCCGGGACAGGGGTAGATACGCGGTATTTT

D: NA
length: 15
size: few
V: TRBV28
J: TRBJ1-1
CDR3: CASSYAAAGNTEAFF
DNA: TGTGCCAGCAGTTACGCGGCAGCGGGGAACACTGAAGCTTTCTTT

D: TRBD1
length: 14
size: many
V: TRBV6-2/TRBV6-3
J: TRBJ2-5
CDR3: CASSSRTGQETQYF
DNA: TGTGCCAGCAGTTCTCGGACAGGCCAAGAGACCCAGTACTTC

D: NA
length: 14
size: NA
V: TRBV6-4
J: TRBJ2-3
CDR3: CASSLSAHTDTQYF
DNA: TGTGCCAGCAGTCTCTCGGCCCACACAGATACGCAGTATTTT

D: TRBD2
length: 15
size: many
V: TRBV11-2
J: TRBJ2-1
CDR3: CASSAIAGAAGEQFF
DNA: TGTGCCAGCAGCGCCATAGCGGGAGCCGCAGGTGAGCAGTTCTTC

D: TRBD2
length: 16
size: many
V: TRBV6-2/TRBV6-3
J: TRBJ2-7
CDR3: CASRVTWTSGNYEQYF
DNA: TGTGCCAGCAGAGTAACCTGGACTAGCGGGAACTACGAGCAGTACTTC

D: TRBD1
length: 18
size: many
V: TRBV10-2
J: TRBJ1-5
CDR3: CASSENPTGASGNQPQHF
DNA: TGCGCCAGCAGTGAGAACCCGACAGGGGCCTCCGGCAATCAGCCCCAGCATTTT

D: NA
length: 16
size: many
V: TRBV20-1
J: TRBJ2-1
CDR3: CSARDLRGPSYNEQFF
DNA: TGCAGTGCTAGAGATTTGCGCGGCCCCTCCTACAATGAGCAGTTCTTC

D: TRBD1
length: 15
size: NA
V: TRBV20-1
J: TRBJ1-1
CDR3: CSAGGGGTGGTEAFF
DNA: TGCAGTGCTGGAGGAGGTGGGACAGGGGGCACTGAAGCTTTCTTT

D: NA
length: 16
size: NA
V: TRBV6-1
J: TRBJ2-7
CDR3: CASRRPPGRKKDEQYF
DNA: TGTGCCAGCAGACGCCCCCCGGGACGGAAAAAGGACGAGCAGTACTTC

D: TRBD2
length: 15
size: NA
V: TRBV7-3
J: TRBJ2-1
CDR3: CASSTLAGRYNEQFF
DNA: TGTGCCAGCAGTACACTAGCGGGACGATACAATGAGCAGTTCTTC

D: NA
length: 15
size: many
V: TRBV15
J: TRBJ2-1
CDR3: CATSNEGESYNEQFF
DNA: TGTGCCACCAGCAACGAGGGGGAGTCCTACAATGAGCAGTTCTTC

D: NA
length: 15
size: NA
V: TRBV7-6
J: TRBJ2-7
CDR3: CASSLGGGKSYEQYF
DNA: TGTGCCAGCAGCTTAGGAGGCGGGAAGTCCTACGAGCAGTACTTC

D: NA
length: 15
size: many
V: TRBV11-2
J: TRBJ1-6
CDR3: CASSLVRAGNSPLHF
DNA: TGTGCCAGCAGCTTAGTTAGGGCTGGTAATTCACCCCTCCACTTT

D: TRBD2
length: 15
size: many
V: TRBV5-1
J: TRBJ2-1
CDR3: CASSKSSGDYNEQFF
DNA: TGCGCCAGCAGCAAGTCTAGCGGGGATTACAATGAGCAGTTCTTC

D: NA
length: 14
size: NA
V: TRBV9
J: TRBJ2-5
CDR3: CASSVGDSQETQYF
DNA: TGTGCCAGCAGCGTAGGTGACAGCCAAGAGACCCAGTACTTC

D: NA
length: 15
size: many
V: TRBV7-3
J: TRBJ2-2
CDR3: CVLLVTGTNTGELFF
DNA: TGTGTACTCTTAGTTACAGGGACGAACACCGGGGAGCTGTTTTTT

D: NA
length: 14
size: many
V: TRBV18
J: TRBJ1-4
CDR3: CASSPPSGFKKLFF
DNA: TGTGCCAGCTCACCACCATCCGGGTTTAAAAAACTGTTTTTT

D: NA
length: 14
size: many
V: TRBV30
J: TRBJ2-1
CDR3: CAWSRRLGNNEQFF
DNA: TGTGCCTGGAGCCGAAGGCTAGGGAACAATGAGCAGTTCTTC

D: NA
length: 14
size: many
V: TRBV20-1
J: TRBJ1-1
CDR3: CSSTPGRLNTEAFF
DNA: TGCAGTTCTACTCCCGGACGGCTGAACACTGAAGCTTTCTTT

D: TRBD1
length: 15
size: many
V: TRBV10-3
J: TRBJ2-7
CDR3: CAISESGQGTYEQYF
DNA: TGTGCCATCAGTGAGTCGGGACAGGGGACCTACGAGCAGTACTTC

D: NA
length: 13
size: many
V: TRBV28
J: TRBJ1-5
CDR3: CASSWEADQPQHF
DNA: TGTGCCAGCAGTTGGGAAGCCGATCAGCCCCAGCATTTT